Following are 7 T cell receptor beta chains from one sample sequenced in a study of PD-L1 blockade in urothelial cancer. TCRdb's table, derived via immunoSEQ multiplex PCR, lists solely in-frame clones and lacks some. In the table there are under 100,000 clones, around 87% of which are singletons. As to time point: pretreatment peripheral blood. The sample here was PBMCs, taken around atezolizumab (anti-PD-L1) treatment. All receptors come from a man in his 60s with urothelial cancer.

The chain couples TRBV4-2 to TRBJ2-3; the D gene is possibly TRBD1 (7 bases). CDR1 is LGHNA, CDR2 YNFKEQ, per germline. The CDR3 spans 16 residues. V lost 4 bases to trimming and J lost 4 bases, with 18 bases between them. The CDR3 here is CASSPLGAGGSDTQYF. The CDR3 region has the DNA TGTGCCAGCAGCCCCCTTGGGGCAGGGGGGTCAGATACGCAGTATTTT.

The gene calls are TRBV7-3 and TRBJ2-1, with D unclear. This CDR3 is 14 amino acids long. The V gene's germline CDR1 is SGHTA and CDR2 FQGTGA. V lost 5 bases to trimming and J lost 1 base, with 9 bases between them. CDR3 in DNA: TGTGCCAGCAGCCCTCGCGGATCCTACAATGAGCAGTTCTTC. It yields the protein CASSPRGSYNEQFF.

This sequence joins TRBV19 and TRBJ2-7; 7 bases line up with TRBD1. Germline CDR1 is LNHDA and CDR2 is SQIVND (reference sequence). Unmatched junction bases numbered 7, after V lost 6 bases and J lost 5 bases. The CDR3 contains 13 residues. The CDR3 DNA follows: TGTGCCAGTAGAGAGACAGGGAGAAACGAGCAGTACTTC. Translation gives CASRETGRNEQYF.

V usage is TRBV5-4 and J usage is TRBJ2-5, with D tentatively TRBD2 (6 bases). V was shortened by 6 bases and J by 5 bases, with 23 bases between the two germline ends. The CDR3 is 16 amino acids. CDR1 and CDR2 (germline): SGHNT, YYREEE (reference sequence). For the CDR3, the DNA is TGTGCCAGCACCGCTGGGGCGGGATCTTTGGGGGAGACCCAGTACTTC. Encoded protein: CASTAGAGSLGETQYF.

The rearrangement links TRBV6-6 to TRBJ1-2, with a weak D call TRBD1 (6 bases). This CDR3 spans 14 amino acids. V shed 2 bases and J shed 4 bases, with 11 bases lying between them. Germline V gives CDR1 MNHNY, CDR2 SVGAGI (reference sequence). CDR3 sequence reads: CASSYDRYSYGYTF. CDR3 sequence (DNA): TGTGCCAGCAGTTACGACAGGTATTCCTATGGCTACACCTTC.

This rearrangement joins TRBV5-1 to TRBJ2-1, with 9 positions matching TRBD2. Germline CDR1 is SGHRS and CDR2 is YFSETQ. Trimming at V came to 0 bases and at J to 0 bases, leaving 1 base not matched to a gene. This CDR3 has 16 residues. The CDR3 nucleotides read TGCGCCAGCAGCTTGGTTAGCGGGGGCTCCTACAATGAGCAGTTCTTC. Translating it yields CASSLVSGGSYNEQFF.

The V and J genes are TRBV7-9 and TRBJ2-3, with TRBD2 identical over 7 bases. Per the germline V gene, CDR1 is SEHNR and CDR2 is FQNEAQ (reference sequence). The junction had 8 bases not matched to a gene; V was cut back by 5 bases and J by 6 bases. This CDR3 region has 14 residues. CDR3 sequence: CASSLSGVSDTQYF. The CDR3 DNA reads TGTGCCAGCAGCCTAAGCGGGGTTTCCGATACGCAGTATTTT.